This T cell receptor (beta chain) was sequenced for a study of shared clonotypes between healthy human individuals. Produced via immunoSEQ multiplex PCR; TCRdb's table is partial and in-frame only. The sample shows under 1,100,000 clones, about 77% of them seen only once. Splitting of CD4+ cells produced CD45RA+ naive and CD45RA-negative memory subsets. Germline lookup yields CDR1 SGHTS and CDR2 YDEGEE. The CDR3 spans 14 residues. V lost 2 bases and J 11 bases, leaving 20 bases between the germline ends. The TCR was taken from a man aged 18 to 29 in good health. The chain has TRBV5-8 and TRBJ2-7; perhaps D is TRBD1 or TRBD2 (5 bases each). Sequences were obtained from memory CD4+ T cells sorted from blood. Documented subset: CD45RA-negative fraction. CDR3 sequence: CASSFQVGVAEEYF. As DNA, the CDR3 is TGTGCCAGCAGCTTTCAAGTGGGGGTGGCAGAGGAGTACTTC.